This TCR beta chain was recorded in a study of T cells in Graves' hyperthyroidism and ophthalmopathy. Findings of the study overall: Most expanded thyroid clonotypes above 0.001 also appeared in blood.

This clonotype was counted ten times or more. Its antigen is unidentified. Per the germline V gene, CDR1 is SGHRS and CDR2 is YFSETQ. The V and J ends lost 4 bases and 2 bases, in that order; junction bases with no gene match: 2. The CDR3 extends over 15 amino acids. Amplification targeted TCR beta CDR3 regions from RNA transcripts. Carried out on the TCR CDR3, a first-round RT-PCR used the HTBI primer set. MiXCR, run by TCRdb on the multiplex PCR reads, gives a single entry per CDR3 protein. There are about 340,000 distinct CDR3 sequences in the sample; roughly 21% occur only once, and around half lies in the top ten.

This clonotype was obtained from a woman in her 50s with Graves' hyperthyroidism. The V gene is TRBV5-1, the J gene TRBJ2-1; 11 bases are shared with TRBD1. The sequenced material came from blood. CDR3 sequence: CASSRDRGAYNEQFF. The DNA for the CDR3 is TGCGCCAGCAGCAGGGACAGGGGGGCCTACAATGAGCAGTTCTTC.